The clone carrying this TCR beta chain was counted ten times or more. This CDR3 has 18 residues. Trimming removed 3 bases from V and 0 bases from J, with 20 bases in between. Germline values: CDR1 LGHNA, CDR2 YSLEER. TCRdb re-derived calls from the 5' RACE reads in MiXCR, one entry per CDR3 protein. The sample has approximately 340,000 distinct CDR3 sequences, about 8.7% seen once. This sample was included in a study of T cells after yellow fever vaccination. The specimen comprised PBMCs, sampled on the day of the first yellow fever vaccination. This sequence originates from a man aged 18 to 30 who received the YFV17D yellow fever vaccine. The V and J genes are TRBV4-3 and TRBJ2-5; D uncertain. CDR3 loop: CASSQRRIEGPYQETQYF. The CDR3 coding sequence is TGCGCCAGCAGCCAGCGTCGTATTGAAGGACCTTACCAAGAGACCCAGTACTTC.